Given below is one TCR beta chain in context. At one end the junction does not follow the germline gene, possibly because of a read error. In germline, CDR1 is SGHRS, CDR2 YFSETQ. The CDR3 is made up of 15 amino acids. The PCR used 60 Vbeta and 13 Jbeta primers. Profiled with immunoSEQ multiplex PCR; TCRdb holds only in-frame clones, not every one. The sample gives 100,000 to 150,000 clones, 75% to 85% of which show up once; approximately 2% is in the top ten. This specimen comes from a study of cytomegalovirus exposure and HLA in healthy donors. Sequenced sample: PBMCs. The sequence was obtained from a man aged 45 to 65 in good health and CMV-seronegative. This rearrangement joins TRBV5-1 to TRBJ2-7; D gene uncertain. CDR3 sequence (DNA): TGCGCCAGCAGCTTGGGCGGTATACGCTCCGACGAGCAGTACTTC. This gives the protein CASSLGGIRSDEQYF.